This paragraph covers one T cell receptor beta chain sequence. Cohorts were determined from participant-reported clinical history. Those designated as exposed participants met a COVID-19 case within 2 weeks before study entry. This sample was taken from a study of blood T cell repertoires in COVID-19. Background on the study: In each case, the material was cDNA or gDNA derived from T cells, B-cell-depleted T cells, or PBMCs.

V lost 2 bases, J lost 3 bases, and 11 bases lay in between. CDR3 length: 15 residues. Germline V gene lookup returns CDR1 MNHNS and CDR2 SASEGT. TCRdb's copy holds only in-frame clones and misses some; the assay was immunoSEQ multiplex PCR. Of 200,000 or so clones in the sample, 80% to 90% were seen once. The clonotype was recovered from a woman aged 25 to 39 who had been exposed to COVID-19. The chain couples TRBV6-1 to TRBJ1-5, with a possible D match to TRBD1 (6 bases). Input material: PBMCs or T cells enriched from blood (not recorded which). CDR3 DNA sequence: TGTGCCAGCAGTGAAAGTGGGACAAACAATCAGCCCCAGCATTTT. Its translation: CASSESGTNNQPQHF.